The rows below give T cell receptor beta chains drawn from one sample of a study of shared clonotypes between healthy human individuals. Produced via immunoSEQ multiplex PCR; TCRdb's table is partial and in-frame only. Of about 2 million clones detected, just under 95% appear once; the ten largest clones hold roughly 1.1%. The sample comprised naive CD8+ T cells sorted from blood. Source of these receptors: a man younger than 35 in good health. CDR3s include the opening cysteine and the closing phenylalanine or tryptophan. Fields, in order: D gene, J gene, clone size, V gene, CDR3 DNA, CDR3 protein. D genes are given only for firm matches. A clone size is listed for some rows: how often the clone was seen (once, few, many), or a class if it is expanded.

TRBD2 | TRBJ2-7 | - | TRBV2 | TGTGCCAGCAGTGAGGGGACTAGCGGGCCCGAGCAGTACTTC | CASSEGTSGPEQYF
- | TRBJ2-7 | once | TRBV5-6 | TGTGCCAGCCGCTTGGGAGGCCGGCCCCACGAGCAGTACTTC | CASRLGGRPHEQYF
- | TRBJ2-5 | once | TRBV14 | TGTGCCAGCAGCCAAGATCGCGAATGGCCCATGGCCCAGTACTTC | CASSQDREWPMAQYF
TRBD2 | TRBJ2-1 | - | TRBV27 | TGTGCCAGCAGTTTATCCCGAGCGGGAGGTCCCGATGAGCAGTTCTTC | CASSLSRAGGPDEQFF
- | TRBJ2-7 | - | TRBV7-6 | TGTGCCAGCAGCTTAGAGGGGGGACTGACTCCCTACGAGCAGTACTTC | CASSLEGGLTPYEQYF
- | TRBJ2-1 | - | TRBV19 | TGTGCCAGTAGTATCGCCGACAGTCCCTACAATGAGCAGTTCTTC | CASSIADSPYNEQFF
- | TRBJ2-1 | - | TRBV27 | TGTGCCAGCAGCCATCGTGAAGCGTCCTACAATGAGCAGTTCTTC | CASSHREASYNEQFF
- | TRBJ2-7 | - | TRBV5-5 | TGTGCCAGCAGCTTGTATGCAGGGCCAGGGTACGAGCAGTACTTC | CASSLYAGPGYEQYF
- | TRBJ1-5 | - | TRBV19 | TGTGCCAGTAGTATAGGTCTGACAGAGTATAGCAATCAGCCCCAGCATTTT | CASSIGLTEYSNQPQHF
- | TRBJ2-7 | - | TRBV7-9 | TGTGCCAGCAGCCCTCATGGGACACGATGGGGGCAGTACTTC | CASSPHGTRWGQYF
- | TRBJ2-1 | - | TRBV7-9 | TGTGCCAGCAGCTTAGTTCATGGCGGGACCGGGGGCAATGAGCAGTTCTTC | CASSLVHGGTGGNEQFF
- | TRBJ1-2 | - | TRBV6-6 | TGTGCCAGCAGTTATGGGACCTACGGCTATGGCTACACCTTC | CASSYGTYGYGYTF
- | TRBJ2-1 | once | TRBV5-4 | TGTGCCAGCAGCTTGGAACTAGCCCATGAGCAGTTCTTC | CASSLELAHEQFF
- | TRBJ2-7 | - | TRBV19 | TGTGCCAGTAGTCAACCGTTAACGCTTACCTCCTACGAGCAGTACTTC | CASSQPLTLTSYEQYF
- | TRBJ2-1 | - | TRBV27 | TGTGCCAGCAGTTTCAGGGAATCCTACAATGAGCAGTTCTTC | CASSFRESYNEQFF
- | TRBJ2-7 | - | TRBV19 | TGTGCCAGTAGTTTGGGACTTTACTACGAGCAGTACTTC | CASSLGLYYEQYF
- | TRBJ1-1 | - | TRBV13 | TGTGCCAGCAGCGCAGGGGAGGACACTGAAGCTTTCTTT | CASSAGEDTEAFF
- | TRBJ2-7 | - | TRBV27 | TGTGCCAGCAGTTTGTGGGACACCCGCTCCTACGAGCAGTACTTC | CASSLWDTRSYEQYF
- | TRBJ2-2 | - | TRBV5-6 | TGTGCCAGCCGGACCGGGGGGAACACCGGGGAGCTGTTTTTT | CASRTGGNTGELFF
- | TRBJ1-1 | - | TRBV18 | TGTGCCAGCTCACCACCGGCAGGGGTGTACACTGAAGCTTTCTTT | CASSPPAGVYTEAFF
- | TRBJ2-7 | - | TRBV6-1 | TGTGCCAGCAGTGATACAGGGAACTACGAGCAGTACTTC | CASSDTGNYEQYF
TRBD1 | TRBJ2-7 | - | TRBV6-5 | TGTGCCAGCGGGACAGTAGCCTACGAGCAGTACTTC | CASGTVAYEQYF
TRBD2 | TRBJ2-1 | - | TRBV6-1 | TGTGCCAGCAGTGGGCCGGGGACTAGCGGCCACAATGAGCAGTTCTTC | CASSGPGTSGHNEQFF
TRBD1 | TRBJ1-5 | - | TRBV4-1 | TGCGCCAGCAGCCATCGGGACAGCACCAATCAGCCCCAGCATTTT | CASSHRDSTNQPQHF
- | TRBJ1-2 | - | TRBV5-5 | TGTGCCAGCAGTTCGAGGGTCTCCTCCTATGGCTACACCTTC | CASSSRVSSYGYTF
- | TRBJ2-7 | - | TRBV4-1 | TGCGCCAGCAGCCAAGATCGGGGACTCTCCTACGAGCAGTACTTC | CASSQDRGLSYEQYF
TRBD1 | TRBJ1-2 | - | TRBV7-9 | TGTGCCAGCAGCCCCGACAGGGATGGCTACACCTTC | CASSPDRDGYTF
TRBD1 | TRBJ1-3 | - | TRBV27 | TGTGCCAGCTCGGACAGGGGGCCTGGAAACACCATATATTTT | CASSDRGPGNTIYF
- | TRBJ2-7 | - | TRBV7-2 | TGTGCCAGCAGCCTAGGGGACCCCACCTACGAGCAGTACTTC | CASSLGDPTYEQYF
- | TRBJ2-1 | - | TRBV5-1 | TGCGCCAGCAGCTTGGGGCAGTACAATGAGCAATTCTTC | CASSLGQYNEQFF
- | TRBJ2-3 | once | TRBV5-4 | TGTGCCAGCAGCCCGCGAAATAGCACAGATACGCAGTATTTT | CASSPRNSTDTQYF